What follows describes a single T cell receptor beta chain. Its recognized antigen is unknown. Per-base quality was not reported, and no clone a single base away is much larger than it. The trial excluded patients who had a history of autoimmune disease or who were on systemic immunosuppression. In every dose cohort, peripheral blood was drawn for TCR sequencing at baseline, cycle 4 day 1, and cycle 7 day 1. The samples were drawn from a first-in-human, open-label, multicenter phase I dose-escalation trial of ivuxolimab. Adults with locally advanced or metastatic melanoma, renal cell, hepatocellular, or head and neck squamous cell carcinoma were enrolled in the trial. Before TCR sequencing, CD4+ T cells and CD8+ T cells were sorted from peripheral blood as separate populations. The sample belongs to a study of OX40 agonist ivuxolimab in advanced cancers. For the wider study: The costimulatory receptor OX40 (CD134) was targeted by ivuxolimab, a fully human IgG2 agonistic monoclonal antibody. Intravenous ivuxolimab was administered to patients every 2 weeks at six dose levels: 0.01, 0.1, 0.3, 1.5, 3 and 10 mg/kg. Among the approximately 50 dose-escalation patients, roughly 20 had hepatocellular carcinoma, some 15 melanoma, 9 renal cell carcinoma and 9 head and neck cancer. In the dose-escalation cohort, 75% to 90% of patients were male, and the mean age was 60 years with a range of roughly 20 to 80. Prior anti-PD-1, anti-PD-L1 or anti-CTLA-4 therapy was permitted, and checkpoint inhibitors had been received by more than 35% of dose-escalation patients. Three dose-escalation patients achieved partial responses, one with hepatocellular carcinoma and two with cutaneous melanoma. The point of sequencing TCRbeta in the periphery was to test whether ivuxolimab changed TCR sequence diversity and drove clonal T-cell expansion. The paper reports the monotherapy dose-escalation portion (N ≈ 50 patients) of the phase I ivuxolimab trial.

Genomic DNA was extracted from sorted cells for sequencing of the TCRbeta CDR3 region. The immunoSEQ Assay was used to sequence the TCRbeta CDR3 regions. TCRdb re-hosts the immuneACCESS table, in-frame sequences only. Its copies lack some clones; in the studies checked, an unresolved V gene accounts for under half of them, and the cause for the rest is not known. This sample comprises tens of thousands of clones, about 88% of them detected only once. About 2.5% of the sample is in the top ten clones. On the study overall, not on this receptor specifically: After ivuxolimab, CD8+ T cells had more expanded clones than CD4+ T cells on average. In the 0.1-3.0 mg/kg groups, partial responders were among the patients with the lowest normalized peripheral clonal expansion, particularly in CD8+ T cells. Low levels of normalized T-cell clonal expansion were also seen in some nonresponding patients. At doses from 0.1 to 3.0 mg/kg, clonal expansion was seen in both CD4+ and CD8+ blood T cells between baseline and week 6. Which antigens the clonally expanded peripheral T cells were specific for was not determined.

This TCR was sampled from an adult with an advanced solid tumor such as melanoma, head and neck, liver or kidney cancer. This material consisted of CD4+ or CD8+ T cells sorted from blood, taken in a trial of the OX40 agonist ivuxolimab.

The CDR3 sequence is CASSLAAGDGYGYTF. The DNA sequence is given as TGTGCCAGCAGCTTAGCGGCTGGGGATGGATATGGCTACACCTTC. Recombination connected TRBV7-2 to TRBJ1-2, with the D gene call left open. V was cut back by 0 bases and J by 5 bases, leaving a gap of 13 bases between them. Including cysteine and phenylalanine, the CDR3 has 15 amino acids. Of the read, only the CDR3 DNA is kept; its 45 bases are in frame from base 1. Sequences SGHTA (CDR1) and FQGNSA (CDR2) are obtained from the germline V gene.